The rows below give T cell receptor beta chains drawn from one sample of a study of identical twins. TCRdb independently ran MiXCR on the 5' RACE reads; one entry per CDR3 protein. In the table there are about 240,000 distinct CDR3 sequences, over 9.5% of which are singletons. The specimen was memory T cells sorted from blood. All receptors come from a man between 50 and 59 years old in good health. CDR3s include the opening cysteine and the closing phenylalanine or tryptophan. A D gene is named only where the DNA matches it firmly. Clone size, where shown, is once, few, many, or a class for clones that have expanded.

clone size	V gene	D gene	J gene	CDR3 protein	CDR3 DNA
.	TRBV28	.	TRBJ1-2	CASTRINYGYPF	TGTGCCAGCACCAGGATTAACTATGGCTACCCCTTC
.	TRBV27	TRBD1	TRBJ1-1	CASKLGVQGRGTEAFF	TGTGCCAGCAAGTTGGGCGTACAGGGGAGGGGGACTGAAGCTTTCTTT
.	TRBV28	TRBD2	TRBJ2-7	CATRLASRGYEQYF	TGTGCCACCCGACTAGCGTCCCGGGGGTACGAGCAGTACTTC
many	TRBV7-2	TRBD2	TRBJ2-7	CASSLAVSGSDEQYF	TGTGCCAGCAGCTTAGCAGTTAGCGGGAGTGACGAGCAGTACTTC
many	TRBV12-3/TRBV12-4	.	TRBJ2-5	CASSLGDTIRAQETQYF	TGTGCCAGCAGTTTAGGGGACACCATTAGGGCCCAAGAGACCCAGTACTTC
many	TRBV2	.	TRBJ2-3	CASSDGQGKDTQYF	TGTGCCAGCAGTGATGGTCAGGGGAAAGATACGCAGTATTTT
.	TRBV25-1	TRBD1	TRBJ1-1	CASRPGYRGTEAFF	TGTGCCAGCAGGCCGGGGTACAGGGGGACTGAAGCTTTCTTT
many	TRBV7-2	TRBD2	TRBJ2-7	CASSPRGSGRSGYEQYF	TGTGCCAGCAGCCCCCGTGGCAGCGGGAGGAGTGGATACGAGCAGTACTTC
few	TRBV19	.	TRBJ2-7	CASSATVSYEQYF	TGTGCCAGTAGTGCAACGGTCTCCTACGAGCAGTACTTC
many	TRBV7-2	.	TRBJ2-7	CASSPSRWEQYF	TGTGCCAGCAGCCCAAGTAGGTGGGAGCAGTACTTC
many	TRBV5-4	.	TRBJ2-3	CASSLKSGSTDTQYF	TGTGCCAGCAGCTTGAAGAGTGGAAGCACAGATACGCAGTATTTT
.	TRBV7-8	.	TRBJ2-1	CASSVGTPPHNEQFF	TGTGCCAGCAGCGTAGGGACACCCCCACACAATGAGCAGTTCTTC
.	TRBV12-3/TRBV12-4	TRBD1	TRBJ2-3	CASSLGTDTDPQYF	TGTGCCAGCAGTCTCGGGACAGACACAGATCCGCAGTATTTT
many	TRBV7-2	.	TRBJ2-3	CASSSQAREDTQYF	TGTGCCAGCAGCTCGCAAGCTAGGGAGGATACGCAGTATTTT
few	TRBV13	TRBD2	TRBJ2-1	CASSAREAYNEQFF	TGTGCCAGCAGCGCGCGGGAGGCCTACAATGAGCAGTTCTTC
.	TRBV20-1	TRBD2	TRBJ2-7	CSAFGPGTSLEQYF	TGCAGTGCTTTTGGACCTGGGACTAGTCTTGAGCAGTACTTC
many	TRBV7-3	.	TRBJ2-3	CASSPLGQSTDTQYF	TGTGCCAGCAGCCCACTCGGGCAGAGTACAGATACGCAGTATTTT
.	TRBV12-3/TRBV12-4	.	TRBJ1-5	CASQNSYSNQPQHF	TGTGCCAGCCAGAACAGCTATAGCAATCAGCCCCAGCATTTT
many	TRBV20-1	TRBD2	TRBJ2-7	CSADGGLAKYEQYF	TGCAGTGCTGACGGTGGACTAGCGAAATACGAGCAGTACTTC
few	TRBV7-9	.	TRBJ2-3	CASSSPLATGTDTQYF	TGTGCCAGCAGCTCTCCGCTTGCCACCGGCACAGATACGCAGTATTTT
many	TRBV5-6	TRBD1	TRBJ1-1	CASSPTAGTGTPEAFF	TGTGCCAGCAGCCCTACGGCTGGGACAGGGACCCCTGAAGCTTTCTTT
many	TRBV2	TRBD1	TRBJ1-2	CASSEATGYGYTF	TGTGCCAGCAGTGAAGCGACAGGGTATGGCTACACCTTC
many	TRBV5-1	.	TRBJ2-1	CASSKDSLGNEQFF	TGCGCCAGCAGCAAGGACTCTCTGGGGAATGAGCAGTTCTTC
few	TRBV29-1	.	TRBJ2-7	CSVQPAGSSYEQYF	TGCAGCGTTCAACCAGCAGGGTCGTCCTACGAGCAGTACTTC
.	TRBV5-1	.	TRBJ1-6	CASSWGSGGSNSPLHF	TGCGCCAGCAGCTGGGGGTCGGGAGGATCGAATTCACCCCTCCACTTT
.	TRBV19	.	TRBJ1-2	CASSNRDRGYTF	TGTGCCAGTAGTAACAGGGATCGGGGCTACACCTTC
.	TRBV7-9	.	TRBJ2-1	CASSLAHSYNEQFF	TGTGCCAGCAGCTTAGCGCACTCCTACAATGAGCAGTTCTTC
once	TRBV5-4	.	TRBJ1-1	CASSSWTFRTEAFF	TGTGCCAGCAGCTCATGGACATTTCGAACTGAAGCTTTCTTT
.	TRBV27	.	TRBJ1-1	CASSFPGGFEAFF	TGTGCCAGCAGTTTTCCGGGGGGGTTTGAAGCTTTCTTT
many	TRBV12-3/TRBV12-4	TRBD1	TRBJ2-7	CASSLGRRMFGTGPPRSSYEQYF	TGTGCCAGCAGTTTAGGCCGACGAATGTTTGGGACAGGGCCACCAAGGAGCTCCTACGAGCAGTACTTC
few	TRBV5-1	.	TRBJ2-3	CASSLVGRSFGTQYF	TGCGCCAGCAGCTTGGTGGGTCGTAGTTTCGGTACGCAGTATTTT
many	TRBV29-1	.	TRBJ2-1	CSVFSGSYNEQFF	TGCAGCGTCTTTAGCGGCTCCTACAATGAGCAGTTCTTC
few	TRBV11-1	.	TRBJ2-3	CASSLGVGTDTQYF	TGTGCCAGCAGCTTAGGGGTGGGGACAGATACGCAGTATTTT
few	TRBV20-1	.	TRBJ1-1	CSAREGPGAPPFF	TGCAGTGCTAGAGAAGGGCCAGGGGCACCCCCTTTCTTT
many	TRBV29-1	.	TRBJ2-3	CSADHQTTDTQYF	TGCAGCGCCGATCACCAAACCACAGATACGCAGTATTTT
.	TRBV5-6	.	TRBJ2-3	CASSRRQRATQYF	TGTGCCAGCAGCCGCCGACAACGAGCTACGCAGTATTTT
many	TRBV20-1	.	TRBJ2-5	CSAIRLLDSVETQYF	TGCAGTGCTATCCGACTTCTCGACAGTGTGGAGACCCAGTACTTC
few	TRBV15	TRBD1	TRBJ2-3	CATSGQGMRSTDTQYF	TGTGCCACCAGCGGACAGGGAATGCGGAGCACAGATACGCAGTATTTT
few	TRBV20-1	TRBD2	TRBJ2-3	CSATPGLAGTDTQYF	TGCAGTGCTACCCCGGGACTAGCGGGGACAGATACGCAGTATTTT